The 6 T cell receptor beta chains reported below all come from one sample, sequenced in a study of blood T cell repertoires in COVID-19. Data came from immunoSEQ multiplex PCR; TCRdb stores just in-frame clones and leaves some out. This table holds 97,000 or so clones, roughly 80% found once. Material for sequencing was peripheral blood. The receptor source for this set is a man in his fifties or sixties with active or convalescent COVID-19.

The rearrangement uses TRBV30 and TRBJ1-2; no definite D call. V gave up 2 bases and J gave up 6 bases, with 22 bases separating them. CDR3 length: 16 residues. Germline CDR1 and CDR2: GTSNPN and SVGIG (reference sequence). DNA for the CDR3: TGTGCCTGGAGTCCTAATAAGTTTTCGGGGAGGCATGGCTACACCTTC. It encodes CAWSPNKFSGRHGYTF.

This chain connects TRBV19 to TRBJ2-3, with 12 bases identical to TRBD2. Germline V gives CDR1 LNHDA, CDR2 SQIVND (reference sequence). CDR3 size: 15 residues. V gave up 4 bases and J gave up 5 bases; unmatched junction bases: 4. The CDR3 DNA sequence: TGTGCCAGTAGTACTAGCGGGAGGGCCGGAGATACGCAGTATTTT. Translated: CASSTSGRAGDTQYF.

The V call is TRBV28, the J call TRBJ2-3; perhaps TRBD1 as D (5 bases). Germline V gene data show CDR1 as MDHEN and CDR2 as SYDVKM. This CDR3 contains 14 residues. The ends were cut back, 5 bases at V and 3 bases at J, with 12 bases in the middle. The CDR3 loop is CASSGAQGTDTQYF. CDR3 nucleotides: TGTGCCAGCAGTGGGGCTCAGGGAACAGATACGCAGTATTTT.

This chain uses TRBV12-3 or TRBV12-4 with TRBJ2-3, with a weak D call TRBD2 (6 bases). The germline V and J ends were trimmed by 1 base and 6 bases, with 8 bases remaining between them. This CDR3 spans 13 amino acids. The CDR3 spells CASSLVAGDTQYF. DNA of the CDR3: TGTGCCAGCAGTTTAGTGGCGGGGGATACGCAGTATTTT.

The J gene is TRBJ2-7, the V gene TRBV27; D gene uncertain. This CDR3 is 13 amino acids long. Trimming cost V 3 bases and J 4 bases, with 10 bases left between them. CDR1 and CDR2 from the germline V gene are MNHEY and SMNVEV (reference sequence). CDR3 amino acids: CASSLGPTYEQYF. The CDR3 region has the DNA TGTGCCAGCAGTTTGGGCCCCACTTACGAGCAGTACTTC.

The chain couples TRBV3-1 (or the pseudogene TRBV3-2) to TRBJ2-7; maybe TRBD2 (6 bases). Germline V gene lookup returns CDR1 LGHDT and CDR2 YNNKEL (reference sequence). Deletions cut 2 bases from V and 4 bases from J, with 18 bases between. CDR3 length: 16 amino acids. The CDR3 is CASSQNYRERTYEQYF. CDR3 coding DNA: TGTGCCAGCAGCCAAAATTATCGGGAGAGAACATACGAGCAGTACTTC.